What follows is one TCR beta chain and its context. Its antigen remains undetermined. No much larger clone is present one base from it, and per-base qualities are unavailable. This specimen comes from a study of Ad26.COV2.S vaccination and SARS-CoV-2 variants listed by TCRdb under 2021. Regarding the complete study: Vaccine-arm donors came from COV1001, a multicentre, randomized, double-blind, placebo-controlled phase I-IIa trial of Ad26.COV2.S in healthy adults. Dosing of Ad26.COV2.S was intramuscular, at either 5x10^10 or 1x10^11 viral particles, delivered as one shot or as two shots spaced 56 days apart. Sequencing of the TCRbeta repertoire served to evaluate the specificity and breadth of SARS-CoV-2-reactive T cell receptors following Ad26.COV2.S vaccination. The TCR-sequenced set comprised around 30 samples: around 20 Ad26.COV2.S vaccine recipients, 5 placebo recipients and 8 SARS-CoV-2 convalescent individuals. Participants in the trial were split at random into five groups of five each, receiving low-dose or high-dose Ad26.COV2.S once or twice, or else placebo on both occasions. Investigators remained blinded to trial group allocation during experiments and outcome assessment. Findings and caveats that apply to the study as a whole: The study was not powered to compare responses between vaccine doses or regimens. Substantial breadth of spike-specific CD8+ and CD4+ T cell responses was reported after vaccination. Spike-specific TCR breadth was higher in Ad26.COV2.S recipients than in placebo recipients (P = 0.0014). Vaccine and placebo recipients had comparable non-spike TCR breadth, which fits with the vaccine containing only spike. According to the authors, total T cell responses may have been underestimated by the TCR breadth and depth analyses.

The germline V gene sets CDR1 to MGHRA and CDR2 to YSYEKL. The CDR3 sequence holds 18 residues, the cysteine and phenylalanine included. Solely the CDR3 DNA is kept, with 54 bases framed from the first base. Trimming takes 0 bases off V and 4 bases off J; junction bases not matched to a gene: 4. The sample's treatment or condition label, decoded: around 19 received Ad26.COV2.S at low or high dose, single or two shots; 5 received placebo; per-sample allocation not given. For vaccine and placebo recipients, repertoires were sequenced using samples collected on day 63 after the first injection. In Cohort 1b, about 27 adults aged 18-55 years were enrolled at a single site in Boston, USA, between 29 July and 7 August 2020. Ad26.COV2.S was a replication-incompetent adenovirus type 26 vector that expressed a prefusion-stabilized SARS-CoV-2 spike protein derived from the original Wuhan strain. The immunoSEQ Assay was used to sequence TCRbeta CDR3 regions. After extraction, genomic DNA underwent amplification by bias-controlled multiplex PCR, followed by high-throughput sequencing. Turning to the authors' computational methods: To quantify the absolute abundance of every unique TCRbeta CDR3 region, sequences were collapsed and filtered. T cell fraction was estimated by normalization of TCRbeta template counts to usable DNA, with usable DNA being measured through amplification of reference genes present in all nucleated cells. Repertoire TCRs were annotated as SARS-CoV-2-specific by exact matching of V gene, CDR3 amino acid sequence and J gene to a known reactive TCR set. MIRA supplied the reference SARS-CoV-2 TCR set, which was filtered for enrichment in COVID-19-positive ImmuneCODE repertoires so that public or cross-reactive TCRs were removed. Using the MIRA antigens, annotated TCRs were further analysed by specific ORF or by position within an ORF. Breadth was defined as the number of annotated unique rearrangements divided by the total number of unique productive rearrangements, and depth was defined as the summed frequency of the annotated unique rearrangements. Two-sided Wilcoxon rank-sum tests were applied when comparing TCR breadth between groups. TCRdb re-hosts the immuneACCESS table, in-frame sequences only. Its copies lack some clones; in the studies checked, an unresolved V gene accounts for under half of them, and the cause for the rest is not known. V and J calls and clone size are those listed in that table; D and trimming were worked out from the DNA. Here the sample has hundreds of thousands of clones; about 87% occur a single time. Around 6.6% of the sample comes from the top ten.

The sequence was obtained from a person aged 18 to 65 who received the Ad26.COV2.S COVID-19 vaccine or a placebo. Recombination linked TRBV4-1 to TRBJ2-6, with TRBD2 identical over 12 junction bases. The starting material was peripheral blood, obtained in a trial of Ad26.COV2.S vaccine versus placebo. The CDR3 sequence is CASSQEGTSGLGANVLTF. At the DNA level, the sequence is TGCGCCAGCAGCCAAGAGGGGACTAGCGGGTTAGGGGCCAACGTCCTGACTTTC.